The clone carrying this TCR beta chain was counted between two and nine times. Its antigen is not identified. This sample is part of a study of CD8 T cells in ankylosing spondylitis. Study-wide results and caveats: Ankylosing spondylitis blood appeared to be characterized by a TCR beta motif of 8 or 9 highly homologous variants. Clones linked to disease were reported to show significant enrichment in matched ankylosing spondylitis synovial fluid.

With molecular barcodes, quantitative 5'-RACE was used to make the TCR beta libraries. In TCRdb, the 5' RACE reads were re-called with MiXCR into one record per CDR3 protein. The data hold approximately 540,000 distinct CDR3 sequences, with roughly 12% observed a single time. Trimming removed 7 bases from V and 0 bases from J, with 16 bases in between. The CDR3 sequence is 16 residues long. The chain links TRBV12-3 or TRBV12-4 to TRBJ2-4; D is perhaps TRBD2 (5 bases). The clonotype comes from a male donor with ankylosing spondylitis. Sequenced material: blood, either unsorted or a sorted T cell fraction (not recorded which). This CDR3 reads CASTRTGKIAKNIQYF. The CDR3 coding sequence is TGTGCCAGCACCAGGACGGGGAAGATAGCCAAAAACATTCAGTACTTC.